These 2 T cell receptor beta chains were all obtained from the same sample, sequenced in a study of blood T cell repertoires in COVID-19. Profiling relied on immunoSEQ multiplex PCR, and the TCRdb table lists in-frame clones only, not all of them. The sample records almost 400,000 clones, about nine tenths being singletons. The material sequenced was PBMCs or T cells enriched from blood (not recorded which). These receptors were collected from a woman younger than 45 who had recovered from COVID-19.

J is TRBJ2-1 and V is TRBV27; 7 bases line up with TRBD1. This CDR3 spans 14 amino acids. From germline, CDR1 is MNHEY and CDR2 SMNVEV (reference sequence). J gave up 2 bases and V 5 bases, and 3 bases lay outside the gene matches. The CDR3 reads CASSPDRPYNEQFF. The CDR3 DNA follows: TGTGCCAGCAGTCCGGACAGGCCCTACAATGAGCAGTTCTTC.

The gene calls are TRBV30 and TRBJ1-1, with D perhaps matching TRBD1 (5 bases). Germline CDR1 GTSNPN, CDR2 SVGIG (reference sequence). CDR3 length: 13 amino acids. V was pared by 4 bases and J by 6 bases, with 15 bases between. The CDR3 DNA reads as TGTGCCTGGATTGGGGCAGGGTACTCTGAAGCTTTCTTT. It specifies CAWIGAGYSEAFF.